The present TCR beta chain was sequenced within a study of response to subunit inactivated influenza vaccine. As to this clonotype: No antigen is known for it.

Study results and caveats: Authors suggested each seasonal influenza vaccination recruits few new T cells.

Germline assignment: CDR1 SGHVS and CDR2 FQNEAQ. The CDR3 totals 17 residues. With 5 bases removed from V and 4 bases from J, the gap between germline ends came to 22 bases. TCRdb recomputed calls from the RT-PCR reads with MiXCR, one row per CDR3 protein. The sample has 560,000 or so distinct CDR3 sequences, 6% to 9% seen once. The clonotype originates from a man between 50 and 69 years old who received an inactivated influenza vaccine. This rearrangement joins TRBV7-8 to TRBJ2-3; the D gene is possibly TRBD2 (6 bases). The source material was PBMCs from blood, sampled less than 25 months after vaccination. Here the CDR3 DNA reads TGTGCCAGCAGCGACGGGATTGCTAGCGTGAGCCCAGATACGCAGTATTTT. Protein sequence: CASSDGIASVSPDTQYF.